This T cell receptor (beta chain) appears in the sequencing data of a study of cytomegalovirus exposure and HLA in healthy donors. Germline loops: CDR1 MGHDK, CDR2 SYGVNS. This CDR3 is 12 amino acids long. Trimming cost V 6 bases and J 8 bases, with 13 bases left between them. The PCR contained 60 Vbeta and 13 Jbeta primers. Measured with immunoSEQ multiplex PCR; TCRdb has only the in-frame clones, and not every one. The sample has over 150,000 clones, around 68% seen once. This receptor was taken from a man aged 45-65 years in good health and CMV-seronegative. The chain combines TRBV25-1 with TRBJ1-2; a possible D gene is TRBD1 (5 bases). Material for sequencing was PBMCs. As DNA, the CDR3 is TGTGCCAGCAGGGACACCGGGTGGGGCTACACCTTC. Translated: CASRDTGWGYTF.